This TCR beta chain was captured in a study of early stage breast cancer tumors. As for the study in general: Of around 15 invasive breast tumors, about twelve were hormone receptor-positive, HER2-negative.

Generated by immunoSEQ multiplex PCR, the TCRdb table keeps only in-frame clones and is missing some. The data contain around 10,000 clones, roughly two thirds of them seen just once; the ten biggest clones take up about 15%. Regarding this clone: Its antigen is not identified.

J was trimmed by 4 bases and V by 7 bases; bases with no gene match: 11. Germline values: CDR1 SGHTA, CDR2 FQGNSA. The CDR3 length is 16 residues. Regarding the study as a whole: Comparing each tissue with blood distinguished tumor from normal in about 90% of the 16 patients.

The sample comprised normal breast tissue next to the tumor. The TCR was taken from a person aged 55 to 75 with breast cancer. This chain joins TRBV7-2 and TRBJ2-5; 11 positions match TRBD2. The CDR3 sequence: CASTWYGLAGGETQYF. For the CDR3, the DNA is TGTGCCAGCACCTGGTATGGGCTAGCGGGAGGAGAGACCCAGTACTTC.